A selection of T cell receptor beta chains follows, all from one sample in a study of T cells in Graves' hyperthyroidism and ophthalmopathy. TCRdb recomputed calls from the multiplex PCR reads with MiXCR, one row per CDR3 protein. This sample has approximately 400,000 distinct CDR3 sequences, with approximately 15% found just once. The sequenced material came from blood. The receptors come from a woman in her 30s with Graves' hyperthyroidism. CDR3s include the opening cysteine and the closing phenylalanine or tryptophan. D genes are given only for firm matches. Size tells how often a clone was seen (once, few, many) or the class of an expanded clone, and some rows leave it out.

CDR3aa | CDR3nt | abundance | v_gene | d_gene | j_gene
CAISESTSAPGEQFF | TGTGCCATCAGTGAGTCGACTAGCGCGCCAGGTGAGCAGTTCTTC | . | TRBV10-3 | TRBD2 | TRBJ2-1
CAGSLGLVDEQFF | TGCGCCGGCAGCCTAGGACTAGTCGATGAGCAGTTCTTC | once | TRBV4-1 | TRBD2 | TRBJ2-1
CATSDLRAGGGETQYF | TGTGCCACCAGTGATTTGCGGGCAGGGGGTGGAGAGACCCAGTACTTC | many | TRBV24-1 | TRBD1 | TRBJ2-5
CASASEIREQYF | TGTGCCAGCGCTTCAGAGATCCGCGAGCAGTACTTC | . | TRBV28 | . | TRBJ2-7
CASSGTTPRANEQFF | TGTGCCAGCAGCGGGACTACTCCTCGAGCCAATGAGCAGTTCTTC | . | TRBV9 | . | TRBJ2-1
CASSQPLASDEQFF | TGTGCCAGCAGCCAGCCCCTAGCGAGCGATGAGCAGTTCTTC | few | TRBV6-2/TRBV6-3 | . | TRBJ2-1
CSAHLAGHTGELFF | TGCAGTGCCCATCTAGCGGGCCACACCGGGGAGCTGTTTTTT | many | TRBV20-1 | TRBD2 | TRBJ2-2
CASSPREANYEQYF | TGTGCCAGCAGTCCTAGAGAAGCGAACTACGAGCAGTACTTC | . | TRBV27 | . | TRBJ2-7
CSGLGGTYNEQFF | TGCAGTGGGTTAGGGGGAACCTACAATGAGCAGTTCTTC | many | TRBV20-1 | . | TRBJ2-1
CASSPLSPVLERQETQYF | TGTGCCAGCAGTCCTCTCTCGCCGGTTCTAGAGAGGCAAGAGACCCAGTACTTC | few | TRBV6-2/TRBV6-3 | . | TRBJ2-5
CASSPTDPRYNEQFF | TGTGCCAGCTCACCGACAGACCCCAGATACAATGAGCAGTTCTTC | many | TRBV18 | . | TRBJ2-1
CNVARSYNEQFF | TGCAACGTGGCGCGCTCCTACAATGAGCAGTTCTTC | . | TRBV20-1 | . | TRBJ2-1
CASSTQHNQPQHF | TGTGCCAGCAGCACACAGCACAATCAGCCCCAGCATTTT | many | TRBV12-3/TRBV12-4 | . | TRBJ1-5
CATSEPPGTSGYNEQFF | TGTGCCACCAGTGAACCCCCCGGGACTAGCGGGTACAATGAGCAGTTCTTC | . | TRBV24-1 | TRBD2 | TRBJ2-1
CASSYSRTVGNIQYF | TGTGCCAGCAGTTACTCTCGGACAGTAGGGAACATTCAGTACTTC | few | TRBV6-6 | . | TRBJ2-4
CAWASGHHLNEQFF | TGTGCCTGGGCCTCGGGACACCACCTCAATGAGCAGTTCTTC | many | TRBV30 | . | TRBJ2-1
CASSLRLAGFHEQFF | TGTGCCAGCAGCTTAAGACTAGCAGGTTTCCATGAGCAGTTCTTC | many | TRBV7-3 | TRBD2 | TRBJ2-1
CASKDPGQAYYEQYF | TGTGCCAGCAAAGACCCGGGACAGGCCTACTACGAGCAGTACTTC | many | TRBV6-1 | TRBD1 | TRBJ2-7
CASRNQGGGSPLHF | TGTGCCAGCAGAAACCAGGGAGGTGGTTCACCCCTCCACTTT | . | TRBV13 | . | TRBJ1-6
CASSQLGARAGEQYF | TGTGCCAGCAGCCAATTAGGAGCCAGGGCTGGAGAGCAGTACTTC | many | TRBV16 | . | TRBJ2-7
CASSSSGLAGGPRSYNEQFF | TGTGCCAGCAGCTCATCCGGACTAGCGGGAGGGCCTAGATCCTACAATGAGCAGTTCTTC | . | TRBV11-2 | TRBD2 | TRBJ2-1
CAWSGLAGENEQYF | TGTGCCTGGAGCGGACTAGCGGGAGAAAACGAGCAGTACTTC | many | TRBV30 | TRBD2 | TRBJ2-7
CASSSNAGSQSTEAFF | TGTGCCAGCAGTTCAAACGCCGGGTCCCAGTCCACTGAAGCTTTCTTT | many | TRBV28 | . | TRBJ1-1
CASQGPSNEQFF | TGTGCCAGCCAAGGACCGTCCAATGAGCAGTTCTTC | many | TRBV3-1 | . | TRBJ2-1
CATSRAGDGNEQFF | TGTGCCACCAGTCGGGCGGGAGATGGCAATGAGCAGTTCTTC | . | TRBV2 | TRBD2 | TRBJ2-1
CASSLLGRMSSRGVALSQHF | TGTGCCAGCAGTTTATTAGGGCGGATGTCGAGCCGGGGGGTCGCCTTGTCCCAGCATTTT | many | TRBV28 | . | TRBJ1-5
CASSYDRLQHF | TGTGCCAGCAGTTACGACAGGCTCCAGCATTTT | . | TRBV12-3/TRBV12-4 | . | TRBJ1-5